This note documents a single TCR beta chain sequence. Its antigen is currently unknown. The identical CDR3 is also encoded by other nucleotide sequences in the sample. The entry originates in a study of shared clonotypes between healthy human individuals. Trimming cost V 5 bases and J 1 base; bases outside gene matches: 4. CDR1 and CDR2 (germline): MNHEY, SMNVEV (reference sequence). This CDR3 contains 14 residues. Points from the study as a whole: Only blood samples were collected, and tissue repertoires likely differ.

Execution of the assay was at deep level. Assay: immunoSEQ multiplex PCR; the TCRdb copy retains only in-frame clones and omits some. The table has around 1.9 million clones, around 93% seen once. CD45RO-negative cells were positively selected for CCR7, leaving out terminally differentiated effector memory CD45RA+ cells. Donors were Caucasian adults residing in Nashville, Tennessee, USA. The rearrangement links TRBV27 to TRBJ2-7; 8 bases align to TRBD1. This receptor was identified in a young man in good health. Some clones in this sample may be carry-over from other donors' samples. The sample consisted of naive CD8+ T cells from PBMCs. CDR3 sequence reads: CASSPRDRSYEQYF. Written as DNA, the CDR3 is TGTGCCAGCAGTCCCCGGGACAGGTCCTACGAGCAGTACTTC.